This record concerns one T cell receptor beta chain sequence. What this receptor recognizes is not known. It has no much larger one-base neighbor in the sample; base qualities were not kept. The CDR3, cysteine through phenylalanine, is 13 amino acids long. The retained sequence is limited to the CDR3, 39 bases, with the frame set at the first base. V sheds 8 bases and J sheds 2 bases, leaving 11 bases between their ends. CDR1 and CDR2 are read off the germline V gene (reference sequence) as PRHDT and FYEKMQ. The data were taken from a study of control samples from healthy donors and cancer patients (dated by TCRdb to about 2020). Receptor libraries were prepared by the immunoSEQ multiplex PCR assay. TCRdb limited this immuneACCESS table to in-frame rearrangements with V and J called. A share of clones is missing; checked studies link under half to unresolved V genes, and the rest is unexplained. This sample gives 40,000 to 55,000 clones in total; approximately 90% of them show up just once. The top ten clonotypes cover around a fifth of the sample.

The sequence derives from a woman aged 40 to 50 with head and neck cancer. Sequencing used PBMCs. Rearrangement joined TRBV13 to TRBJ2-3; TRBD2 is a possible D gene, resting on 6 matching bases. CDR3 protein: CASHRGNTDTQYF. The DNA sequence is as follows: TGTGCCAGCCATCGCGGGAACACAGATACGCAGTATTTT. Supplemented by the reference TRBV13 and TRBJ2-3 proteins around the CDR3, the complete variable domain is AAGVIQSPRHLIKEKRETATLKCYPIPRHDTVYWYQQGPGQDPQFLISFYEKMQSDKGSIPDRFSAQQFSDYHSELNMSSLELGDSALYFCASHRGNTDTQYFGPGTRLTVL.